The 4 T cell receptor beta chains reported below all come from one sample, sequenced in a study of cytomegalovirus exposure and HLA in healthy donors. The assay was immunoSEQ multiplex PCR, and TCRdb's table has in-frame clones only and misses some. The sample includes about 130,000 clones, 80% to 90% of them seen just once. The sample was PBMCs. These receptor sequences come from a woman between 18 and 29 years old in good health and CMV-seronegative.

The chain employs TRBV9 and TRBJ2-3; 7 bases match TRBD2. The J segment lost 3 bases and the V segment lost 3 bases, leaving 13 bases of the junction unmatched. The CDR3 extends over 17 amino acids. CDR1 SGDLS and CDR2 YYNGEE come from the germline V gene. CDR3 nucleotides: TGTGCCAGCAGCGCGTCAAACCCTAGGCGGGGGACAGATACGCAGTATTTT. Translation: CASSASNPRRGTDTQYF.

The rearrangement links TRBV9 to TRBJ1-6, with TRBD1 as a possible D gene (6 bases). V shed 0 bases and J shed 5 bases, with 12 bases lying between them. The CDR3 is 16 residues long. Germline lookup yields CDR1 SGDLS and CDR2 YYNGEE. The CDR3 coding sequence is TGTGCCAGCAGCGTAGCAGGGGAGCGTCATAATTCACCCCTCCACTTT. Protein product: CASSVAGERHNSPLHF. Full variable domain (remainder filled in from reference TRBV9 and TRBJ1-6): DSGVTQTPKHLITATGQRVTLRCSPRSGDLSVYWYQQSLDQGLQFLIQYYNGEERAKGNILERFSAQQFPDLHSELNLSSLELGDSALYFCASSVAGERHNSPLHFGNGTRLTVT.

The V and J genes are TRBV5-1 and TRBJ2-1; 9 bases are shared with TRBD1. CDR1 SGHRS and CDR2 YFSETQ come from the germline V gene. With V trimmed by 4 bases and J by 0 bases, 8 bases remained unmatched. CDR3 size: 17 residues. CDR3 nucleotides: TGCGCCAGCAGCAACGACAGGGGGTTTCCCTCCTACAATGAGCAGTTCTTC. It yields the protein CASSNDRGFPSYNEQFF.

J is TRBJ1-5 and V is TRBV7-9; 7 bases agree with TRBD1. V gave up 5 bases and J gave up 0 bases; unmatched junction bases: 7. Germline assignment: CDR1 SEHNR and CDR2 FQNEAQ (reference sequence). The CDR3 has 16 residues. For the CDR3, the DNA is TGTGCCAGCAGCCCAACAGGGACAGATAGCAATCAGCCCCAGCATTTT. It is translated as CASSPTGTDSNQPQHF.